These 18 T cell receptor beta chains share one sample of origin, sequenced in a study of cytomegalovirus exposure and HLA in healthy donors. Amplification used 60 Vbeta primers and 13 Jbeta primers. Clones were read by immunoSEQ multiplex PCR, and TCRdb kept only the in-frame ones, dropping some. The profile covers more than 50,000 clones, with about three quarters appearing a single time and less than 3% taken by the ten largest. What was sequenced was PBMCs. Receptors were obtained from a female donor in good health and CMV-seronegative.

This chain joins TRBV5-8 and TRBJ2-2; D may be TRBD2 (6 bases). The CDR3 spans 14 residues. V gave up 0 bases and J gave up 7 bases, with 10 bases separating them. The germline V gene encodes CDR1 SGHTS and CDR2 YDEGEE. CDR3 coding DNA: TGTGCCAGCAGCTTGGTAGCGGAGGGCGGGGAGCTGTTTTTT. This gives the protein CASSLVAEGGELFF.

In its sample, this clone was seen a few times. The CDR3 loop reads CASGAIYNEQFF. The CDR3 DNA reads as TGTGCCAGTGGGGCCATCTACAATGAGCAGTTCTTC. This chain links TRBV7-9 with TRBJ2-1; D perhaps matches TRBD1 (5 bases). Trimming cost V 9 bases and J 3 bases, with 9 bases left between them. The CDR3 contains 12 residues. The germline CDR1 and CDR2 sequences are SEHNR and FQNEAQ (reference sequence).

The rearrangement links TRBV5-1 to TRBJ2-1; 8 positions match TRBD2. J lost 6 bases, V lost 3 bases, and 5 bases had no gene match. The CDR3 runs 14 residues. The germline CDR1 and CDR2 sequences are SGHRS and YFSETQ. The CDR3 sequence: CASSWSGGVNEQFF. CDR3 bases: TGCGCCAGCAGCTGGTCGGGGGGGGTCAATGAGCAGTTCTTC. Complete variable domain (other parts from reference TRBV5-1 and TRBJ2-1): KAGVTQTPRYLIKTRGQQVTLSCSPISGHRSVSWYQQTPGQGLQFLFEYFSETQRNKGNFPGRFSGRQFSNSRSEMNVSTLELGDSALYLCASSWSGGVNEQFFGPGTRLTVL.

V gene TRBV6-5 combines with J gene TRBJ2-1, with D possibly being TRBD1 (6 bases). Germline loops: CDR1 MNHEY, CDR2 SVGAGI. CDR3 size: 14 residues. V was clipped by 4 bases and J by 3 bases, with 10 bases between them. CDR3 residues: CASSSDSFYNEQFF. The CDR3 DNA reads TGTGCCAGCAGTTCGGACAGTTTCTACAATGAGCAGTTCTTC.

This sequence joins TRBV5-4 and TRBJ1-2; perhaps TRBD1 as D (5 bases). Germline CDR1 is SGHNT and CDR2 is YYREEE (reference sequence). Trimming left V 2 bases short and J 7 bases short, with 15 bases between. The CDR3 extends over 14 amino acids. Here the CDR3 reads CASSFGALVAGYTF. The CDR3 DNA reads as TGTGCCAGCAGCTTTGGGGCCTTAGTCGCTGGCTACACCTTC.

The rearrangement joins TRBV30 to TRBJ2-1; tentatively, D is TRBD2 (5 bases). CDR3 length: 15 amino acids. The germline V gene has CDR1 GTSNPN and CDR2 SVGIG (reference sequence). Trimming took 1 base from V and 3 from J, leaving 13 bases between them. The CDR3 sequence is CAWSGSSPYYNEQFF. The DNA of the CDR3 is TGTGCCTGGAGTGGGTCTAGCCCATACTACAATGAGCAGTTCTTC.

V and J are TRBV29-1 and TRBJ2-7, with 8 positions matching TRBD2. Germline V gene lookup returns CDR1 SQVTM and CDR2 ANQGSEA. J gave up 0 bases and V 7 bases, and 5 bases lay outside the gene matches. The CDR3 totals 13 residues. CDR3 protein: CSARGGVSYEQYF. The CDR3 DNA reads as TGCAGCGCCCGGGGGGGGGTCTCCTACGAGCAGTACTTC.

V is TRBV27 and J is TRBJ1-1; 9 positions match TRBD1. Trimming cost V 4 bases and J 4 bases; bases outside gene matches: 7. CDR1 is MNHEY and CDR2 is SMNVEV in the germline V gene (reference sequence). The CDR3 has 15 residues. CDR3 coding DNA: TGTGCCAGCAGTTCTAACAGGGGGCTACGCACTGAAGCTTTCTTT. It translates to CASSSNRGLRTEAFF.

The chain links TRBV7-2 to TRBJ1-5; TRBD1 agrees at 8 bases. The V gene's germline CDR1 is SGHTA and CDR2 FQGNSA. The CDR3 consists of 18 residues. The junction had 15 bases not matched to a gene; V was cut back by 2 bases and J by 6 bases. The CDR3 protein is CASSLRAQRQGFSQPQHF. The CDR3 region has the DNA TGTGCCAGCAGCTTACGAGCTCAGAGACAGGGGTTCAGTCAGCCCCAGCATTTT.

V usage is TRBV19 and J usage is TRBJ2-5; D is perhaps TRBD1 (6 bases). Germline loops: CDR1 LNHDA, CDR2 SQIVND (reference sequence). V was clipped by 5 bases and J by 2 bases, with 18 bases between them. There are 16 residues in the CDR3. The DNA of the CDR3 is TGTGCCAGTAGTGGGGGCCTCATATACCCGCAAGAGACCCAGTACTTC. It encodes CASSGGLIYPQETQYF.

This clone showed up just a few times. This chain connects TRBV28 to TRBJ1-5; 8 nucleotides match TRBD1. V trimming: 2 bases; J trimming: 4 bases; junction bases outside the gene matches: 7. CDR1 MDHEN and CDR2 SYDVKM come from the germline V gene. The CDR3 consists of 16 residues. CDR3 amino acids: CASSLQGALSNQPQHF. The CDR3 DNA follows: TGTGCCAGCAGTTTACAGGGGGCCCTTTCAAATCAGCCCCAGCATTTT.

This chain joins TRBV16 and TRBJ1-1; D unresolved. Deletions cut 4 bases from V and 1 base from J, with 16 bases between. Germline V gives CDR1 KGHSY, CDR2 FQNENV. The CDR3 is 16 amino acids. The CDR3 DNA follows: TGTGCCAGCAGCCCCACCGGGGAAACAGAGAACACTGAAGCTTTCTTT. It is translated as CASSPTGETENTEAFF. Filled out from reference TRBV16 and TRBJ1-1, the complete variable domain reads GEEVAQTPKHLVRGEGQKAKLYCAPIKGHSYVFWYQQVLKNEFKFLISFQNENVFDETGMPKERFSAKCLPNSPCSLEIQATKLEDSAVYFCASSPTGETENTEAFFGQGTRLTVV.

This chain joins TRBV5-1 and TRBJ2-6; D gene uncertain. With 1 base removed from V and 3 bases from J, the gap between germline ends came to 5 bases. Germline CDR1 and CDR2: SGHRS and YFSETQ. The length of the CDR3 is 14 residues. CDR3 sequence: CASSLIFGANVLTF. DNA for the CDR3: TGCGCCAGCAGCTTGATCTTTGGGGCCAACGTCCTGACTTTC.

J is TRBJ2-3 and V is TRBV6-1; D may be TRBD1 (5 bases). This CDR3 has 14 amino acids. Trimming stripped 0 bases from V and 13 bases from J, with 17 bases between. Germline V gene data show CDR1 as MNHNS and CDR2 as SASEGT. The CDR3 spells CASSEASRVSREYF. CDR3 nucleotide sequence: TGTGCCAGCAGTGAAGCTTCCAGGGTCAGTCGGGAGTATTTT.

This chain uses TRBV21-1 with TRBJ2-2; whether TRBD2, the table's D call, matches the DNA was not checked. TRBV21-1 is a documented pseudogene. This CDR3 spans 18 amino acids. The chain's CDR3 is CASSKEGKAGGSTGELFF. CDR3 DNA: TGTGCCAGCAGCAAAGAGGGGAAAGCGGGAGGTAGCACCGGGGAGCTGTTTTTT.

The CDR3 region has the DNA TGTGCCAGTAGTATAGATCTTTGGGCTAGCGGGGGTAGCACAGATACGCAGTATTTT. Its protein is CASSIDLWASGGSTDTQYF. The gene calls are TRBV19 and TRBJ2-3, with TRBD2 identical over 10 bases. Losses at the gene ends were 0 bases for V and 0 bases for J; bases not matched to a gene: 9. The CDR3 runs 19 residues. Germline CDR1 reads LNHDA; CDR2 reads SQIVND (reference sequence).

V usage is TRBV5-5 and J usage is TRBJ2-7, with TRBD1 identical over 9 bases. With 6 bases clipped from V and 2 bases from J, the junction kept 9 bases outside the gene matches. Germline V lookup: CDR1 SGHKS, CDR2 YYEKEE (reference sequence). CDR3 size: 15 residues. The CDR3 nucleotides read TGTGCCAGCAACTCGCCGGGGACAGGGACCTACGAGCAGTACTTC. It translates to CASNSPGTGTYEQYF.

This clone showed up just a few times. The chain is built from TRBV28 and TRBJ1-6; TRBD1 matches at 7 bases. The CDR3 contains 15 residues. CDR1 and CDR2 from the germline V gene are MDHEN and SYDVKM. V trimming: 4 bases; J trimming: 6 bases; junction bases outside the gene matches: 6. The CDR3 spells CASSSAQGGNSPLHF. The CDR3 DNA sequence: TGTGCCAGCAGTTCCGCCCAGGGGGGTAATTCACCCCTCCACTTT.